A single sample gave rise to the 5 T cell receptor beta chains below, sequenced in a study of blood T cell repertoires in COVID-19. Using immunoSEQ multiplex PCR, the repertoire was profiled, and TCRdb retains in-frame clones only, with some absent. The sample consists of about 56,000 clones, more than 70% of them appearing once. Sequencing used peripheral blood. Receptors were obtained from a man aged 55 to 70 with COVID-19, enrolled during active disease.

The chain recombines TRBV7-6 with TRBJ1-3, with a tentative D call TRBD1 (5 bases). The CDR3 sequence is 15 residues long. Germline loops: CDR1 SGHVS, CDR2 FNYEAQ. Trimming took off 0 bases at V and 6 bases at J, with 12 bases between the two ends. The CDR3 loop reads CASSLAITGLNTIYF. The CDR3 DNA follows: TGTGCCAGCAGCTTAGCAATAACAGGTTTAAACACCATATATTTT.

This clone was seen only once. The gene calls are TRBV15 and TRBJ1-4; TRBD1 matches at 9 bases. Germline V gene lookup returns CDR1 LNHNV and CDR2 YYDKDF (reference sequence). The V segment lost 10 bases and the J segment 3 bases; nucleotides outside the gene matches: 9. This CDR3 contains 15 residues. This chain's CDR3 is CASQQGAKANEKLFF. CDR3 DNA sequence: TGTGCCAGTCAACAGGGGGCGAAAGCTAATGAAAAACTGTTTTTT. The whole variable domain, filled in from reference TRBV15 and TRBJ1-4, reads DAMVIQNPRYQVTQFGKPVTLSCSQTLNHNVMYWYQQKSSQAPKLLFHYYDKDFNNEADTPDNFQSRRPNTSFCFLDIRSPGLGDTAMYLCASQQGAKANEKLFFGSGTQLSVL.

The gene calls are TRBV6-5 and TRBJ1-1; TRBD1 aligns across 7 bases. V lost 7 bases and J lost 4; bases outside the gene matches: 9. CDR1 and CDR2 from the germline V gene are MNHEY and SVGAGI. The CDR3 has 14 amino acids. CDR3 sequence: CASNKDRDRTEAFF. CDR3 bases: TGTGCCAGCAATAAAGACAGGGATCGCACTGAAGCTTTCTTT.

There are a few counts of this clone. A junction boundary mismatches the germline segment, possibly from a read error. The V and J genes are TRBV5-1 and TRBJ2-7; TRBD2 might be the D (6 bases). CDR1 is SGHRS, CDR2 YFSETQ, per germline. The CDR3 loop spans 15 amino acids. DNA of the CDR3: TGCGCCAGCAGCTTGGATGGGGGAGGCTCCTCCGAGCAGTACTTC. Residues: CASSLDGGGSSEQYF.

This clone was counted a single time. V gene TRBV7-9 combines with J gene TRBJ1-2; 8 bases are shared with TRBD1. V lost 3 bases, J lost 4 bases, and 7 bases stayed unmatched. Looked up from germline, CDR1 is SEHNR and CDR2 is FQNEAQ (reference sequence). The CDR3 contains 15 residues. The CDR3 region is CASSFTGGTAYGYTF. In nucleotides, the CDR3 is TGTGCCAGCAGCTTTACAGGGGGTACCGCCTATGGCTACACCTTC.